Shown below are 4 T cell receptor beta chains from a single sample sequenced in a study of immune evolution from preneoplasia to lung adenocarcinoma. TCRdb's table, derived via immunoSEQ multiplex PCR, lists solely in-frame clones and lacks some. The sample contains under 8,500 clones, approximately 79% of which appear only once. The sample was FFPE minimally invasive lung adenocarcinoma tissue. The receptors shown here come from a person between 45 and 75 years old with lung adenocarcinoma.

V is TRBV30 and J is TRBJ1-3; 7 bases are shared with TRBD1. The CDR3 has 13 amino acids. The junction had 6 bases not matched to a gene; V was cut back by 4 bases and J by 6 bases. CDR1 is GTSNPN, CDR2 SVGIG, per germline (reference sequence). The CDR3 coding sequence is TGTGCCTGGATGACGGGACAGTTAAACACCATATATTTT. Its protein product is CAWMTGQLNTIYF.

V usage is TRBV2 and J usage is TRBJ1-2; D gene uncertain. Per the germline V gene, CDR1 is SNHLY and CDR2 is FYNNEI. This CDR3 comprises 13 residues. Trimming cost V 2 bases and J 4 bases, with 8 bases left between them. For the CDR3, the DNA is TGTGCCAGCAGTGAAAGGCAGGTCTATGGCTACACCTTC. Its protein is CASSERQVYGYTF. The whole variable domain, filled in from reference TRBV2 and TRBJ1-2, reads EPEVTQTPSHQVTQMGQEVILRCVPISNHLYFYWYRQILGQKVEFLVSFYNNEISEKSEIFDDQFSVERPDGSNFTLKIRSTKLEDSAMYFCASSERQVYGYTFGSGTRLTVV.

V gene TRBV10-3 combines with J gene TRBJ1-2; a possible D gene is TRBD1 (5 bases). The CDR3 has 15 residues. Trimming cost V 5 bases and J 3 bases, with 16 bases left between them. The V gene's germline CDR1 is ENHRY and CDR2 SYGVKD. The DNA for the CDR3 is TGTGCCATCAGTCGAACCCAGCAGGGCGACTATGGCTACACCTTC. This gives the protein CAISRTQQGDYGYTF.

This clone has just one count. The chain carries TRBV4-1 and TRBJ2-7, with TRBD1 identical over 9 bases. Unmatched junction bases numbered 6, after V lost 0 bases and J lost 6 bases. CDR3 length: 15 amino acids. Germline V gene sequence: CDR1 MGHRA, CDR2 YSYEKL. The DNA of the CDR3 is TGCGCCAGCAGCCAAGATGTGACAGGGGGTATCGAGCAGTACTTC. This gives the protein CASSQDVTGGIEQYF.